The following is a TCR beta chain sequence with its context. No antigen is known for it. iRepertoire HTBI primers and Arm-PCR of CDR3 regions built TCR beta libraries. TCRdb passed the multiplex PCR reads through MiXCR, listing each CDR3 protein once. This table holds about 370,000 distinct CDR3 sequences, roughly a sixth found once. This entry belongs to a study of regulatory T cells in long-lasting Graves disease. Time point reported: newly diagnosed GD, antithyroid drugs for less than 3 months. RNA isolated from PBMCs was used to make the TCR library. Patients with Graves' disease were diagnosed by American Thyroid Association guidelines. Into tubes containing EDTA, 8 to 9.5 milliliters of peripheral blood were drawn. Germline-derived CDR1 and CDR2 are SEHNR and FQNEAQ (reference sequence). The CDR3 has 11 amino acids. V gave up 0 bases and J gave up 13 bases, with 7 bases separating them. Whole-study results and caveats: More public clonotypes were shared by persistent patients (around 2,800) than by new patients (roughly 1,000).

The rearrangement uses TRBV7-9 and TRBJ2-1; weak D call: TRBD2 (5 bases). The TCR comes from a female donor with Graves disease. The sample consisted of peripheral blood mononuclear cells (PBMCs), taken at new diagnosis, from a patient treated with antithyroid drugs. The CDR3 loop reads CASSLADSQFF. The CDR3, as DNA: TGTGCCAGCAGCTTAGCGGACTCTCAGTTCTTC.